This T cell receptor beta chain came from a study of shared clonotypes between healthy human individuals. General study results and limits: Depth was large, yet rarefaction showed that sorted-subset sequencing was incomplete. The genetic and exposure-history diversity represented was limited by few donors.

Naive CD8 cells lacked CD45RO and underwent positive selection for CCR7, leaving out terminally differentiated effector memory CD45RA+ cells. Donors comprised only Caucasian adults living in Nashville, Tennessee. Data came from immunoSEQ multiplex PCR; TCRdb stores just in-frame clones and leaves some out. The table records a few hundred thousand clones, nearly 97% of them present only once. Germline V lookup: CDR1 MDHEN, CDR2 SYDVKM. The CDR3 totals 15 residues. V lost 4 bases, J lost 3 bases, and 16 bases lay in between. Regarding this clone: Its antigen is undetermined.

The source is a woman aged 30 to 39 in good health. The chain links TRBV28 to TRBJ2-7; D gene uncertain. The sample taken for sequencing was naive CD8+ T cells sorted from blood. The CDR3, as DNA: TGTGCCAGCAGTTCCGTTCAGTCAGGATTCTACGAGCAGTACTTC. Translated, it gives CASSSVQSGFYEQYF. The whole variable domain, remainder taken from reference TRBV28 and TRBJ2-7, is DVKVTQSSRYLVKRTGEKVFLECVQDMDHENMFWYRQDPGLGLRLIYFSYDVKMKEKGDIPEGYSVSREKKERFSLILESASTNQTSMYLCASSSVQSGFYEQYFGPGTRLTVT.